Below are 28 T cell receptor beta chains sequenced from a single sample in a study of blood T cell repertoires in COVID-19. Assay: immunoSEQ multiplex PCR; the TCRdb copy retains only in-frame clones and omits some. The sample has tens of thousands of clones, roughly 89% seen once. Sequences were obtained from peripheral blood. These receptors were obtained from a man aged 30-40 years with acute or convalescent COVID-19.

Notes on this clone: This is likely a read error, given that the CDR3 carries no conserved phenylalanine or tryptophan at its end. It is unclear where the CDR3 begins or ends on the DNA, so no DNA is shown, and the CDR3 is as TCRdb lists it. The chain is built from TRBV21-1 and TRBJ1-4. TRBV21-1 is a pseudogene locus. Including both end residues, the CDR3 is 8 amino acids long. The CDR3 sequence: CASSKCPR.

The chain employs TRBV19 and TRBJ1-5; D is unresolved. Trimming removed 8 bases at V and 6 bases at J, with 17 bases between. Germline CDR1 reads LNHDA; CDR2 reads SQIVND (reference sequence). The CDR3 sequence is 14 residues long. The CDR3 loop reads CASHSAGMGQPQHF. Here the CDR3 DNA reads TGTGCCAGTCACTCAGCGGGCATGGGTCAGCCCCAGCATTTT.

The chain combines TRBV29-1 with TRBJ2-7; TRBD1 is a possible D gene (6 bases). CDR1 is SQVTM, CDR2 ANQGSEA, per germline. The CDR3 has 13 residues. The germline V and J ends were trimmed by 4 bases and 4 bases, with 14 bases remaining between them. The CDR3 region is CSVGQQGLYEQYF. The CDR3 nucleotides are TGCAGCGTTGGCCAACAGGGTCTATACGAGCAGTACTTC.

This chain joins TRBV30 and TRBJ2-2; 8 bases fit TRBD1. This CDR3 is 19 amino acids long. V trimming: 0 bases; J trimming: 6 bases; junction bases outside the gene matches: 18. Germline V gene data show CDR1 as GTSNPN and CDR2 as SVGIG (reference sequence). As DNA, the CDR3 is TGTGCCTGGAGTGTAGGTGTTTGGGGTAGGACAGGGAGGCCCGGGGAGCTGTTTTTT. Translating gives CAWSVGVWGRTGRPGELFF.

This clone was counted many times. The same CDR3 arises from other DNA sequences in this sample as well. The chain uses TRBV5-1 and TRBJ2-5; no definite D call. The CDR3 extends over 12 amino acids. Trimming shortened V by 0 bases and J by 4 bases, and 4 bases separated the two germline ends. Germline CDR1 reads SGHRS; CDR2 reads YFSETQ. The DNA for the CDR3 is TGCGCCAGCAGCTTGGGGAGAGAGACCCAGTACTTC. Translation: CASSLGRETQYF.

V usage is TRBV19 and J usage is TRBJ2-1; TRBD1 might be the D (6 bases). Trimming removed 6 bases at V and 8 bases at J, with 17 bases between. The germline CDR1 and CDR2 sequences are LNHDA and SQIVND (reference sequence). CDR3 length equals 14 residues. The CDR3 DNA sequence: TGTGCCAGTAGCCGATCAGGGGCCAGGGATGAGCAGTTCTTC. Translating it yields CASSRSGARDEQFF.

The chain employs TRBV5-1 and TRBJ2-1, with TRBD1 matching over 9 bases. From germline, CDR1 is SGHRS and CDR2 YFSETQ. The CDR3 length is 17 residues. V was clipped by 3 bases and J by 8 bases; unmatched bases: 15. The CDR3 loop is CASSSPRGGQGNDEQFF. The CDR3, as DNA: TGCGCCAGCAGCTCCCCACGTGGGGGACAGGGTAACGATGAGCAGTTCTTC.

The rearrangement joins TRBV7-9 to TRBJ2-3, with D possibly TRBD1 on 5 matching bases. This CDR3 has 17 amino acids. Deletions cut 0 bases from V and 2 bases from J, with 15 bases between. The germline V gene has CDR1 SEHNR and CDR2 FQNEAQ (reference sequence). CDR3 amino acids: CASSLAKGYEYTDTQYF. The CDR3 DNA sequence: TGTGCCAGCAGCTTAGCAAAGGGGTATGAGTACACAGATACGCAGTATTTT. The variable domain in full, completed from reference TRBV7-9 and TRBJ2-3, reads DTGVSQNPRHKITKRGQNVTFRCDPISEHNRLYWYRQTLGQGPEFLTYFQNEAQLEKSRLLSDRFSAERPKGSFSTLEIQRTEQGDSAMYLCASSLAKGYEYTDTQYFGPGTRLTVL.

J is TRBJ1-2 and V is TRBV9, with 7 nucleotides matching TRBD1. The germline V gene encodes CDR1 SGDLS and CDR2 YYNGEE. The ends lost 0 bases at V and 4 bases at J; junction bases unmatched: 6. This CDR3 comprises 15 residues. This CDR3 reads CASSVETGASYGYTF. The CDR3 DNA follows: TGTGCCAGCAGCGTAGAAACAGGGGCATCCTATGGCTACACCTTC.

The chain couples TRBV7-9 to TRBJ2-3; 8 bases fit TRBD2. The CDR3 is made up of 15 amino acids. V lost 5 bases to trimming and J lost 6 bases; unmatched junction nucleotides: 10. Germline CDR1 and CDR2: SEHNR and FQNEAQ (reference sequence). CDR3 DNA sequence: TGTGCCAGCAGCAACAGCGGGGGACTTGACGATACGCAGTATTTT. Its protein is CASSNSGGLDDTQYF.

The chain recombines TRBV5-8 with TRBJ1-2, with 8 nucleotides matching TRBD1. The CDR3 spans 15 residues. Germline V gives CDR1 SGHTS, CDR2 YDEGEE. V lost 5 bases and J lost 8; bases outside the gene matches: 14. CDR3 sequence reads: CASRPDRARFRGYTF. DNA of the CDR3: TGTGCCAGCAGACCGGACAGGGCCCGGTTTCGCGGCTACACCTTC.

The chain is built from TRBV3-1 (or the pseudogene TRBV3-2) and TRBJ1-1; 7 nucleotides agree with TRBD1. V trimming: 4 bases; J trimming: 3 bases; junction bases outside the gene matches: 5. CDR3 length: 14 amino acids. Germline CDR1 and CDR2: LGHDT and YNNKEL (reference sequence). CDR3 protein: CASSPPTGYTEAFF. In nucleotides, the CDR3 is TGTGCCAGCAGCCCCCCGACAGGGTACACTGAAGCTTTCTTT.

This chain connects TRBV9 to TRBJ2-3, with 9 bases aligning to TRBD2. V shed 4 bases and J 4 bases; nucleotides not matched to a gene: 4. The CDR3 has 14 residues. Germline CDR1 and CDR2: SGDLS and YYNGEE. The CDR3 DNA follows: TGTGCCAGCAGCCGACGACTAGCGGCAGATACGCAGTATTTT. Its translation is CASSRRLAADTQYF.

V usage is TRBV29-1 and J usage is TRBJ1-5, with TRBD1 matching 7 bases. The CDR3 consists of 13 residues. The germline V gene encodes CDR1 SQVTM and CDR2 ANQGSEA. V gave up 6 bases and J gave up 3 bases; unmatched junction bases: 5. This CDR3 is CSVRTGDNQPQHF. CDR3 nucleotide sequence: TGCAGCGTCCGTACAGGGGACAATCAGCCCCAGCATTTT. The variable domain in full, with the rest retrieved from reference TRBV29-1 and TRBJ1-5, is SAVISQKPSRDICQRGTSLTIQCQVDSQVTMMFWYRQQPGQSLTLIATANQGSEATYESGFVIDKFPISRPNLTFSTLTVSNMSPEDSSIYLCSVRTGDNQPQHFGDGTRLSIL.

The genes are TRBV5-1 and TRBJ1-2, with a tentative D call TRBD1 (6 bases). Trimming stripped 4 bases from V and 6 bases from J, with 22 bases between. Germline CDR1 SGHRS, CDR2 YFSETQ. This CDR3 is 16 amino acids long. CDR3 nucleotides: TGCGCCAGCAGCCCCATCGGGACAACCCCTGGCGATGGCTACACCTTC. Its protein product is CASSPIGTTPGDGYTF.

Notes on this clone: Relative to the germline gene, one junction end is altered; a read error may explain this. V and J are TRBV7-9 and TRBJ1-2; TRBD1 agrees at 8 bases. Germline CDR1 reads SEHNR; CDR2 reads FQNEAQ (reference sequence). This CDR3 region has 15 residues. CDR3 loop: CASSPQGGPNYGYTF. In DNA form, the CDR3 reads TGTGCCAGCAGCCCACAGGGGGGCCCTAATTATGGCTACACCTTC.

The chain couples TRBV7-2 to TRBJ1-5; TRBD1 is a possible D gene (5 bases). The germline gives CDR1 SGHTA, CDR2 FQGNSA. V shed 3 bases and J shed 4 bases, with 13 bases lying between them. This CDR3 is 15 amino acids long. This CDR3 reads CASSFQWGVNQPQHF. CDR3 sequence (DNA): TGTGCCAGCAGCTTCCAATGGGGGGTTAATCAGCCCCAGCATTTT.

The chain uses TRBV2 and TRBJ2-3; 9 nucleotides agree with TRBD1. The CDR3 is 15 amino acids. Trimming took 7 bases from V and 4 from J; bases not matched to a gene: 9. Germline CDR1 SNHLY, CDR2 FYNNEI. The CDR3 loop is CASNRDRVVSDTQYF. The CDR3 DNA reads as TGTGCCAGCAACCGGGACAGGGTTGTATCAGATACGCAGTATTTT.

J is TRBJ1-1 and V is TRBV19, with a weak D call TRBD1 (6 bases). The CDR3 runs to 13 residues. The germline V gene encodes CDR1 LNHDA and CDR2 SQIVND (reference sequence). The V end was cut by 5 bases, the J end by 3 bases, with 10 bases between. CDR3 region: CASSPNRDTEAFF. CDR3 nucleotide sequence: TGTGCCAGTAGTCCAAACAGGGACACTGAAGCTTTCTTT.

The sample holds a few counts of this clone. The V and J genes are TRBV30 and TRBJ1-1; 8 bases are shared with TRBD1. CDR3 size: 16 residues. After removal of 1 base from V and 5 bases from J, the junction contained 12 bases not matched to a gene. Per germline, CDR1 GTSNPN and CDR2 SVGIG (reference sequence). CDR3 amino acids: CAWSGSDRGEWTEAFF. CDR3 DNA: TGTGCCTGGAGTGGGTCTGACAGGGGAGAATGGACTGAAGCTTTCTTT.

In DNA, the CDR3 is TGTGCCAGCAGTGATGACAGGCCCTACGAGCAGTACGTC. Translation gives CASSDDRPYEQYV. The chain carries TRBV6-1 and TRBJ2-7; possible D gene TRBD1, 6 bases. The CDR3 loop spans 13 amino acids. Germline V gives CDR1 MNHNS, CDR2 SASEGT. Trimming took 3 bases from V and 2 from J, leaving 8 bases between them.

This chain links TRBV9 with TRBJ2-3; D is possibly TRBD2 (6 bases). Deletions cut 4 bases from V and 3 bases from J, with 15 bases between. There are 15 residues in the CDR3. Germline V gene lookup returns CDR1 SGDLS and CDR2 YYNGEE. The CDR3, as DNA: TGTGCCAGCAGCCAAGGAGGGGCTGGGACAGATACGCAGTATTTT. Translating it yields CASSQGGAGTDTQYF. The full variable domain, with the rest looked up from reference TRBV9 and TRBJ2-3, is DSGVTQTPKHLITATGQRVTLRCSPRSGDLSVYWYQQSLDQGLQFLIQYYNGEERAKGNILERFSAQQFPDLHSELNLSSLELGDSALYFCASSQGGAGTDTQYFGPGTRLTVL.

The chain couples TRBV2 to TRBJ1-1; TRBD1 is a possible D gene (5 bases). The CDR3 has 15 amino acids. V was pared by 7 bases and J by 1 base, with 16 bases between. Germline V gives CDR1 SNHLY, CDR2 FYNNEI. In DNA form, the CDR3 reads TGTGCCAGCAAGAAGACAGACCGAGCGAACACTGAAGCTTTCTTT. It translates to CASKKTDRANTEAFF.

The chain employs TRBV30 and TRBJ1-6, with 9 bases fitting TRBD1. Trimming at V came to 1 base and at J to 14 bases, leaving 18 bases not matched to a gene. CDR3 length: 17 residues. The germline gives CDR1 GTSNPN, CDR2 SVGIG (reference sequence). CDR3 protein: CAWSEHLPGTGTLTLHF. The CDR3 nucleotides are TGTGCCTGGAGTGAACACTTGCCCGGGACAGGGACTCTGACCCTCCACTTT. The entire variable domain, with the rest obtained from reference TRBV30 and TRBJ1-6, is as follows: SQTIHQWPATLVQPVGSPLSLECTVEGTSNPNLYWYRQAAGRGLQLLFYSVGIGQISSEVPQNLSASRPQDRQFILSSKKLLLSDSGFYLCAWSEHLPGTGTLTLHFGNGTRLTVT.

This clone has only one observation. The CDR3 reads CASSRGGTNYGYTF. The CDR3 DNA reads as TGCGCCAGCAGCCGGGGCGGAACTAACTATGGCTACACCTTC. The V and J genes are TRBV4-1 and TRBJ1-2, with a tentative D call TRBD1 (5 bases). V was pared by 4 bases and J by 0 bases, with 9 bases between. The germline CDR1 and CDR2 sequences are MGHRA and YSYEKL. This CDR3 has 14 amino acids.

The chain has TRBV9 and TRBJ1-6; unclear D gene. Looked up from germline, CDR1 is SGDLS and CDR2 is YYNGEE. V lost 2 bases, J lost 2 bases, and 5 bases lay in between. The CDR3 is made up of 14 amino acids. CDR3 bases: TGTGCCAGCAGCGTTGAGCCCTATAATTCACCCCTCCACTTT. Translation: CASSVEPYNSPLHF.

The chain combines TRBV3-1 (or the pseudogene TRBV3-2) with TRBJ2-6; D perhaps matches TRBD1 (6 bases). The CDR3 runs to 16 residues. V gave up 2 bases and J gave up 1 base, with 9 bases separating them. Germline V lookup: CDR1 LGHDT, CDR2 YNNKEL (reference sequence). The CDR3 loop reads CASSQQRGSGANVLTF. The CDR3 coding sequence is TGTGCCAGCAGCCAACAAAGGGGGTCTGGGGCCAACGTCCTGACTTTC.

This clone was picked up one time. This sequence joins TRBV2 and TRBJ1-5; 7 bases fit TRBD1. The CDR3 covers 14 residues. Trimming cost V 6 bases and J 5 bases; bases outside gene matches: 7. CDR1 SNHLY and CDR2 FYNNEI come from the germline V gene. The CDR3 bases are TGTGCCAGCAGGGGGGACAGCCTCGATCAGCCCCAGCATTTT. Its protein product is CASRGDSLDQPQHF.